Listed below are T cell receptor beta chains from one sample, sequenced in a study of T-cell reconstitution after alpha-beta-depleted transplantation in children. Each CDR3 protein is one row after TCRdb ran MiXCR on the PCR reads. This table has a few hundred thousand distinct CDR3 sequences, approximately 12% appearing once. Sequenced material: PBMCs, mostly from graft donor cells, taken 360 days after TCRalphabeta/CD19-depleted stem cell transplant. The receptor source for this set is a male patient younger than 18 who had a stem cell transplant for acute myeloid leukemia, so the T cells may come from the graft donor. Each CDR3 is given with its conserved first and last residue. Each record gives: J gene, CDR3 length, clone size, V gene, D gene, CDR3 protein, CDR3 DNA. D genes are given only for firm matches. The listing skips clone size in some rows; elsewhere it reads once, few, many or a size class.

J: TRBJ2-3
length: 13
size: few
V: TRBV9
D: -
CDR3: CASSVYRTDTQYF
DNA: TGTGCCAGCAGCGTATATAGGACAGATACGCAGTATTTT

J: TRBJ1-1
length: 14
size: few
V: TRBV12-3/TRBV12-4
D: -
CDR3: CASSLIGGPTEAFF
DNA: TGTGCCAGCAGTTTAATCGGGGGGCCCACTGAAGCTTTCTTT

J: TRBJ2-3
length: 14
size: many
V: TRBV28
D: -
CDR3: CASSLTPRADTQYF
DNA: TGTGCCAGCAGTTTAACTCCCAGGGCAGATACGCAGTATTTT

J: TRBJ2-1
length: 15
size: many
V: TRBV6-5
D: -
CDR3: CASSYSQFSPGGKFF
DNA: TGTGCCAGCAGTTACTCTCAATTCTCCCCGGGGGGCAAGTTCTTC

J: TRBJ2-5
length: 13
size: few
V: TRBV11-2
D: -
CDR3: CASSPRDGETQYF
DNA: TGTGCCAGCAGCCCGCGGGACGGGGAGACCCAGTACTTC

J: TRBJ2-5
length: 20
size: few
V: TRBV18
D: -
CDR3: CASSPLPPGSPFLYQETQYF
DNA: TGTGCCAGCTCACCACTGCCCCCAGGATCGCCATTCTTGTACCAAGAGACCCAGTACTTC

J: TRBJ2-5
length: 17
size: -
V: TRBV7-9
D: TRBD2
CDR3: CASSLILSGREQETQYF
DNA: TGTGCCAGCAGCCTGATCCTTAGCGGGAGAGAACAAGAGACCCAGTACTTC

J: TRBJ2-7
length: 17
size: -
V: TRBV28
D: TRBD1
CDR3: CASTYRGPVPTSYEQYF
DNA: TGTGCCAGCACCTACAGGGGCCCTGTCCCAACTTCCTACGAGCAGTACTTC

J: TRBJ2-3
length: 15
size: -
V: TRBV20-1
D: TRBD1
CDR3: CSASRGQGDTDTQYF
DNA: TGCAGTGCTAGTCGGGGACAGGGAGACACAGATACGCAGTATTTT

J: TRBJ2-7
length: 17
size: many
V: TRBV4-3
D: TRBD2
CDR3: CASSQEHGLAGVYEQYF
DNA: TGCGCCAGCAGCCAAGAACACGGACTAGCGGGAGTTTACGAGCAGTACTTC

J: TRBJ2-7
length: 14
size: few
V: TRBV20-1
D: -
CDR3: CSARVGGANYEQYF
DNA: TGCAGTGCTAGAGTTGGCGGGGCTAACTACGAGCAGTACTTC

J: TRBJ2-3
length: 16
size: many
V: TRBV7-8
D: TRBD2
CDR3: CASSYRLAGFTDTQYF
DNA: TGTGCCAGCAGCTATCGACTAGCGGGATTCACAGATACGCAGTATTTT

J: TRBJ2-7
length: 18
size: -
V: TRBV20-1
D: TRBD2
CDR3: CSARDPGTSGRPTYEQYF
DNA: TGCAGTGCTAGAGATCCCGGGACTAGCGGGAGACCGACCTACGAGCAGTACTTC

J: TRBJ2-1
length: 17
size: many
V: TRBV25-1
D: TRBD2
CDR3: CASSEWGWGTSYNEQFF
DNA: TGTGCCAGCAGTGAATGGGGGTGGGGGACTAGCTACAATGAGCAGTTCTTC

J: TRBJ2-2
length: 17
size: few
V: TRBV28
D: TRBD2
CDR3: CASSLTSGRRDTGELFF
DNA: TGTGCCAGCAGTTTAACTAGCGGGAGACGGGACACCGGGGAGCTGTTTTTT

J: TRBJ2-7
length: 15
size: many
V: TRBV20-1
D: TRBD2
CDR3: CSAAIPGLVTYEQYF
DNA: TGCAGTGCTGCCATCCCGGGACTAGTGACCTACGAGCAGTACTTC

J: TRBJ2-3
length: 12
size: few
V: TRBV23-1
D: -
CDR3: CASSQSSCTQYF
DNA: TGCGCCAGCAGTCAATCTTCGTGTACGCAGTATTTT

J: TRBJ2-7
length: 17
size: -
V: TRBV6-5
D: -
CDR3: CASSYSKEIGIGYEQYF
DNA: TGTGCCAGCAGTTACTCGAAAGAAATCGGGATTGGCTACGAGCAGTACTTC

J: TRBJ2-3
length: 15
size: -
V: TRBV5-1
D: TRBD2
CDR3: CASRSLAVATDTQYF
DNA: TGCGCCAGCAGGTCACTAGCGGTCGCCACAGATACGCAGTATTTT

J: TRBJ2-3
length: 17
size: -
V: TRBV7-2
D: TRBD2
CDR3: CASSRRLGGRARDTQYF
DNA: TGTGCCAGCAGCCGTAGGCTCGGAGGGAGGGCAAGAGATACGCAGTATTTT

J: TRBJ2-1
length: 14
size: many
V: TRBV9
D: -
CDR3: CASSVVGLANEQFF
DNA: TGTGCCAGCAGCGTAGTCGGGCTAGCAAATGAGCAGTTCTTC

J: TRBJ2-5
length: 15
size: -
V: TRBV7-2
D: TRBD2
CDR3: CASSLVAGARETQYF
DNA: TGTGCCAGCAGCTTAGTAGCGGGAGCCAGGGAGACCCAGTACTTC